These 8 T cell receptor beta chains originate from one sample sequenced in a study of technical replicates of blood from a few donors. Data came from immunoSEQ multiplex PCR; TCRdb stores just in-frame clones and leaves some out. The table includes about 88,000 clones, roughly 94% detected once. Sample: T cells isolated from PBMCs. The source is a human donor in good health.

This rearrangement joins TRBV5-4 to TRBJ2-2, with a weak D call TRBD2 (6 bases). The CDR3 totals 15 residues. Germline CDR1 SGHNT, CDR2 YYREEE (reference sequence). The V gene lost 1 base and the J gene lost 1 base, with 8 bases spanning the gap. CDR3 in DNA: TGTGCCAGCAGCTTGAGTAGCGGGAACACCGGGGAGCTGTTTTTT. Amino acid sequence: CASSLSSGNTGELFF. The full variable domain, completed using reference TRBV5-4 and TRBJ2-2, is ETGVTQSPTHLIKTRGQQVTLRCSSQSGHNTVSWYQQALGQGPQFIFQYYREEENGRGNFPPRFSGLQFPNYSSELNVNALELDDSALYLCASSLSSGNTGELFFGEGSRLTVL.

This clone appeared once. V gene TRBV7-9 combines with J gene TRBJ1-3; D ambiguous. Trimming took off 5 bases at V and 6 bases at J, with 2 bases between the two ends. Germline V gene lookup returns CDR1 SEHNR and CDR2 FQNEAQ (reference sequence). CDR3 length: 10 amino acids. The CDR3 DNA reads as TGTGCCAGCAGCCTAAACACCATATATTTT. As protein: CASSLNTIYF.

This chain links TRBV7-9 with TRBJ2-1; 9 bases line up with TRBD1. The J segment lost 6 bases and the V segment lost 4 bases, leaving 10 bases of the junction unmatched. The CDR3 has 16 residues. The V gene's germline CDR1 is SEHNR and CDR2 FQNEAQ (reference sequence). The CDR3 loop is CASSSAGTGSPNEQFF. The CDR3 DNA follows: TGTGCCAGCAGCTCCGCCGGGACAGGGAGCCCCAATGAGCAGTTCTTC.

V usage is TRBV4-1 and J usage is TRBJ1-2, with D tentatively TRBD1 (5 bases). Looked up from germline, CDR1 is MGHRA and CDR2 is YSYEKL. Trimming left V 3 bases short and J 4 bases short, with 12 bases between. The CDR3 sequence is 14 residues long. CDR3 loop: CASSHRDSPYGYTF. Here the CDR3 DNA reads TGCGCCAGCAGCCACCGCGACAGCCCCTATGGCTACACCTTC.

The chain recombines TRBV7-8 with TRBJ2-1; the D gene is possibly TRBD1 (7 bases). The CDR3 length is 15 residues. Germline loops: CDR1 SGHVS, CDR2 FQNEAQ. V lost 3 bases to trimming and J lost 8 bases, with 17 bases between them. The CDR3 loop reads CASSFRQGGLDEQFF. As DNA, the CDR3 is TGTGCCAGCAGCTTCCGACAGGGAGGTTTGGATGAGCAGTTCTTC.

The chain is built from TRBV6-1 and TRBJ1-2; D may be TRBD1 (6 bases). This CDR3 contains 13 residues. Per the germline V gene, CDR1 is MNHNS and CDR2 is SASEGT. Trimming took off 4 bases at V and 6 bases at J, with 12 bases between the two ends. CDR3 residues: CASSVQGLNGYTF. As DNA, the CDR3 is TGTGCCAGCAGTGTCCAGGGGTTGAATGGCTACACCTTC.

CDR3 region: CASSYSDRTNTEAFF. CDR3 coding DNA: TGTGCCAGCAGTTACTCGGACAGGACCAACACTGAAGCTTTCTTT. The chain combines TRBV6-5 with TRBJ1-1, with 7 bases identical to TRBD1. CDR3 length: 15 residues. The V and J ends lost 0 bases and 2 bases, in that order; junction bases with no gene match: 3. Germline loops: CDR1 MNHEY, CDR2 SVGAGI.

This clone was observed a single time. The chain carries TRBV5-8 and TRBJ2-1; the match to TRBD2 covers 12 bases. The germline gives CDR1 SGHTS, CDR2 YDEGEE. V shed 0 bases, J shed 8 bases, and the junction held 12 bases outside the gene matches. There are 18 residues in the CDR3. CDR3 sequence: CASSLGTVLAGGADEQFF. The CDR3 DNA follows: TGTGCCAGCAGCTTGGGGACAGTCCTAGCGGGAGGGGCGGATGAGCAGTTCTTC. The entire variable domain, with the rest obtained from reference TRBV5-8 and TRBJ2-1, is as follows: EAGVTQSPTHLIKTRGQQATLRCSPISGHTSVYWYQQALGLGLQFLLWYDEGEERNRGNFPPRFSGRQFPNYSSELNVNALELEDSALYLCASSLGTVLAGGADEQFFGPGTRLTVL.